A single sample is the source of the 12 T cell receptor beta chains below, sequenced in a study of T cell changes during pregnancy in multiple sclerosis. Only in-frame clones appear in the TCRdb table, and some are missing; sequencing was by immunoSEQ multiplex PCR. Among 70,000 to 95,000 clones listed, about 92% were seen once. This specimen consisted of peripheral blood, obtained in the second trimester of pregnancy. The receptors were sampled from a female donor with multiple sclerosis, enrolled in a pregnancy study.

This clone was counted a single time. The chain employs TRBV18 and TRBJ2-3; TRBD2 aligns across 9 bases. The CDR3 runs to 17 residues. J gave up 6 bases and V 3 bases, and 13 bases lay outside the gene matches. Germline lookup yields CDR1 KGHSH and CDR2 LQKENI. DNA for the CDR3: TGTGCCAGCTCACCTACTGCGGCTAGCGGGGCGAGGGATACGCAGTATTTT. It encodes CASSPTAASGARDTQYF.

The chain uses TRBV6-1 and TRBJ2-1, with 8 bases identical to TRBD1. Germline values: CDR1 MNHNS, CDR2 SASEGT. V shed 7 bases and J 3 bases; nucleotides not matched to a gene: 8. CDR3 size: 15 residues. CDR3 sequence reads: CASTPDRAFYNEQFF. DNA of the CDR3: TGTGCCAGCACTCCGGACAGGGCGTTCTACAATGAGCAGTTCTTC.

The V and J genes are TRBV5-4 and TRBJ2-2; 8 bases map to TRBD2. The junction had 4 bases not matched to a gene; V was cut back by 1 base and J by 5 bases. The CDR3 length is 15 residues. Germline V gene lookup returns CDR1 SGHNT and CDR2 YYREEE (reference sequence). The CDR3 loop reads CASSLKLAVTGELFF. CDR3 nucleotides: TGTGCCAGCAGCTTGAAACTAGCGGTGACCGGGGAGCTGTTTTTT.

V usage is TRBV18 and J usage is TRBJ1-6; 11 nucleotides align to TRBD1. Germline CDR1 KGHSH, CDR2 LQKENI. The CDR3 spans 15 residues. Losses at the gene ends were 4 bases for V and 7 bases for J; bases not matched to a gene: 3. CDR3 sequence: CASSRGQGVNSPLHF. DNA of the CDR3: TGTGCCAGCTCACGGGGACAGGGGGTGAATTCACCCCTCCACTTT.

The chain carries TRBV27 and TRBJ2-2, with D possibly TRBD2 on 6 matching bases. Per the germline V gene, CDR1 is MNHEY and CDR2 is SMNVEV (reference sequence). This CDR3 contains 15 residues. Trimming stripped 5 bases from V and 1 base from J, with 11 bases between. Here the CDR3 reads CASSAGLLNTGELFF. The DNA for the CDR3 is TGTGCCAGCAGTGCGGGACTCCTGAACACCGGGGAGCTGTTTTTT.

The rearrangement joins TRBV7-8 to TRBJ2-7; 8 bases agree with TRBD1. Trimming took 0 bases from V and 8 from J; bases not matched to a gene: 6. This CDR3 region has 14 residues. Per germline, CDR1 SGHVS and CDR2 FQNEAQ. CDR3 sequence reads: CASSLALDRVKQYF. CDR3 sequence (DNA): TGTGCCAGCAGCTTAGCTTTGGACAGGGTAAAGCAGTACTTC.

The chain uses TRBV5-1 and TRBJ2-3; D not resolved. The germline V and J ends were trimmed by 2 bases and 2 bases, with 6 bases remaining between them. CDR1 SGHRS and CDR2 YFSETQ come from the germline V gene. The CDR3 length is 13 residues. CDR3 sequence (DNA): TGCGCCAGCAGCTTCCCAGACACAGATACGCAGTATTTT. This encodes CASSFPDTDTQYF.

Here the CDR3 reads CATSRRRQGLGEKLFF. CDR3 nucleotide sequence: TGTGCCACCAGCAGACGCCGACAGGGGCTAGGGGAAAAACTGTTTTTT. This chain connects TRBV15 to TRBJ1-4; 8 bases line up with TRBD1. The junction had 10 bases not matched to a gene; V was cut back by 2 bases and J by 8 bases. The V gene's germline CDR1 is LNHNV and CDR2 YYDKDF (reference sequence). The CDR3 has 16 amino acids.

The chain has TRBV4-1 and TRBJ1-2; D is unresolved. Deletions cut 1 base from V and 4 bases from J, with 13 bases between. The CDR3 runs 15 residues. Germline-derived CDR1 and CDR2 are MGHRA and YSYEKL. CDR3 sequence: CASSQASAGSYGYTF. CDR3 nucleotide sequence: TGCGCCAGCAGCCAAGCTTCAGCGGGGTCCTATGGCTACACCTTC.

The V and J genes are TRBV10-3 and TRBJ2-7; a weak D match, TRBD1 (5 bases). V gave up 2 bases and J gave up 9 bases, with 20 bases separating them. The CDR3 covers 15 residues. In germline, CDR1 is ENHRY, CDR2 SYGVKD. CDR3 residues: CAISEPRQSFRTQYF. The CDR3 DNA is TGTGCCATCAGTGAGCCGAGACAGTCATTTCGGACGCAGTACTTC.

The J gene is TRBJ2-3, the V gene TRBV5-1, with 15 bases that match TRBD2. Per the germline V gene, CDR1 is SGHRS and CDR2 is YFSETQ. CDR3 length equals 16 residues. With 3 bases clipped from V and 5 bases from J, the junction kept 4 bases outside the gene matches. CDR3 coding DNA: TGCGCCAGCAGCTCTCCGGGACTAGCGGGGGGAGATACGCAGTATTTT. Its translation is CASSSPGLAGGDTQYF. Complete variable domain (other parts from reference TRBV5-1 and TRBJ2-3): KAGVTQTPRYLIKTRGQQVTLSCSPISGHRSVSWYQQTPGQGLQFLFEYFSETQRNKGNFPGRFSGRQFSNSRSEMNVSTLELGDSALYLCASSSPGLAGGDTQYFGPGTRLTVL.

The rearrangement links TRBV6-5 to TRBJ2-1, with TRBD2 as a possible D gene (5 bases). Trimming took off 3 bases at V and 7 bases at J, with 13 bases between the two ends. This CDR3 has 14 residues. CDR1 and CDR2 (germline): MNHEY, SVGAGI. CDR3 DNA: TGTGCCAGCAGTTATAACGGGGAAGCAAATGAGCAGTTCTTC. Translated, it gives CASSYNGEANEQFF.